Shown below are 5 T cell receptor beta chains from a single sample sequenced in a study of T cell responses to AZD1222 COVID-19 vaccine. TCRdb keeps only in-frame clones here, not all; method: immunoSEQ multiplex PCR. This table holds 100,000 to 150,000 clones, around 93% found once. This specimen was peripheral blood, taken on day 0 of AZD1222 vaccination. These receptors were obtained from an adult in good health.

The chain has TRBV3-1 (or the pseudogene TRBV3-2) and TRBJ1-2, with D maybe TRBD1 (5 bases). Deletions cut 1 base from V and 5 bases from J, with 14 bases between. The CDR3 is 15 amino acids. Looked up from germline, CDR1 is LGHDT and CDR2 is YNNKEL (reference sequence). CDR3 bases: TGTGCCAGCAGCCAAGCCAAGACAGCCCTTTATGGCTACACCTTC. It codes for CASSQAKTALYGYTF.

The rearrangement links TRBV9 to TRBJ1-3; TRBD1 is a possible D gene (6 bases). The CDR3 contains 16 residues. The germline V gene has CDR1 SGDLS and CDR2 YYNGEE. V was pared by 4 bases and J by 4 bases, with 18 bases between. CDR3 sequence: CASSPGTTTPGNTIYF. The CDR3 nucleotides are TGTGCCAGCAGCCCCGGGACAACAACTCCCGGAAACACCATATATTTT.

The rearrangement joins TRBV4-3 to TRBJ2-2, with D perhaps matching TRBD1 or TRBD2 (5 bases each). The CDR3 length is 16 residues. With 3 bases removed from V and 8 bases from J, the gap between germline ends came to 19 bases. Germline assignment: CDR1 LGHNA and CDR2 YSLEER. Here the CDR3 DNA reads TGCGCCAGCAGCCAGATACTACCCGGATGGGGGGGGGAGCTGTTTTTT. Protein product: CASSQILPGWGGELFF.

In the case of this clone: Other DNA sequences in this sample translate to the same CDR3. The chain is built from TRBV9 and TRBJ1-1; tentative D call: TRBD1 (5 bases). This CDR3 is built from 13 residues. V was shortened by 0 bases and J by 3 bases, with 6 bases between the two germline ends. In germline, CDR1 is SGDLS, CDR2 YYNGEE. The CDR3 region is CASSVGGDTEAFF. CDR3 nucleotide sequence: TGTGCCAGCAGCGTAGGAGGGGACACTGAAGCTTTCTTT.

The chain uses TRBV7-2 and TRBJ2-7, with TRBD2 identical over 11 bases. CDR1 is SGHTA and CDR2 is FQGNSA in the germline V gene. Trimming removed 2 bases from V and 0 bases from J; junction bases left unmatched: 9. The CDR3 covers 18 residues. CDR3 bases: TGTGCCAGCAGCTTACCCCAGCCCGGGACTAGCGGCTCCTACGAGCAGTACTTC. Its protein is CASSLPQPGTSGSYEQYF.